This T cell receptor beta chain was profiled in a study of shared clonotypes between healthy human individuals. Trimming at V came to 1 base and at J to 2 bases, leaving 4 bases not matched to a gene. The CDR3 is 15 residues long. The germline CDR1 and CDR2 sequences are MDHEN and SYDVKM. Libraries were prepared by immunoSEQ multiplex PCR; TCRdb keeps only in-frame clonotypes and omits some of them. The profile shows roughly 2.2 million clones, 85% to 95% of them singletons. This sequence joins TRBV28 and TRBJ2-5, with 7 bases that match TRBD2. The sequencing sample was made of naive CD4+ T cells from PBMCs. Subset meaning: CD45RA+ positively selected. The receptor comes from a man aged 18 to 35 in good health. Some clones in this sample may be carry-over from other donors' samples. CDR3: CASSLFAAGQETQYF. DNA for the CDR3: TGTGCCAGCAGTTTATTTGCAGCGGGACAAGAGACCCAGTACTTC. Using reference TRBV28 and TRBJ2-5 for the parts outside the CDR3, the full variable domain is DVKVTQSSRYLVKRTGEKVFLECVQDMDHENMFWYRQDPGLGLRLIYFSYDVKMKEKGDIPEGYSVSREKKERFSLILESASTNQTSMYLCASSLFAAGQETQYFGPGTRLLVL.